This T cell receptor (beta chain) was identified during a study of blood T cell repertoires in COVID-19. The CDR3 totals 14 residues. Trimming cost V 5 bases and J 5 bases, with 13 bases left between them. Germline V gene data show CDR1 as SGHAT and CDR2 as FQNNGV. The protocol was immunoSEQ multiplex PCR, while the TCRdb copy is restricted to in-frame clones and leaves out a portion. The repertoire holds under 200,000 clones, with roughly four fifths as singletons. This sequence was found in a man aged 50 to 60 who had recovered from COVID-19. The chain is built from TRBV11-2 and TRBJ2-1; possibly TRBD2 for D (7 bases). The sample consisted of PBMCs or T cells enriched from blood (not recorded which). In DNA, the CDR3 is TGTGCCAGCAGCCTCGGGGGGCCTAACAATGAGCAGTTCTTC. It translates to CASSLGGPNNEQFF.